These 23 T cell receptor beta chains came from one sample sequenced in a study of response to subunit inactivated influenza vaccine. TCRdb reprocessed the RT-PCR reads with MiXCR, giving one entry per CDR3 protein. The table records 550,000 to 800,000 distinct CDR3 sequences, more than 11% of them present only once. The sample here was PBMCs from blood, taken approximately 15 days before vaccination. The receptors shown here come from a man between 50 and 59 years old who received an inactivated influenza vaccine.

The J gene is TRBJ2-7, the V gene TRBV5-1; 7 nucleotides match TRBD2. Germline V CDR1 and CDR2: SGHRS, YFSETQ. This CDR3 region has 15 residues. Germline trimming cut 5 bases from V and 1 base from J; bases unmatched to any gene: 9. CDR3 protein: CASRVGGGDSYEQYF. DNA for the CDR3: TGCGCCAGCAGGGTGGGCGGGGGTGATTCCTACGAGCAGTACTTC.

This clonotype has a handful of counts. The CDR3 bases are TGTGCCAGCAGTTTAAAGCAGGGCCCCTACAATGAGCAGTTCTTC. Residues: CASSLKQGPYNEQFF. The genes are TRBV12-3 or TRBV12-4 and TRBJ2-1, with D possibly matching TRBD1 (5 bases). V dropped 2 bases and J dropped 2 bases, with 10 bases sitting between them. This CDR3 is built from 15 residues.

This clonotype was found a few times. This chain uses TRBV10-3 with TRBJ2-5, with 8 positions matching TRBD1. The CDR3 loop spans 12 amino acids. The V and J ends lost 10 bases and 6 bases, in that order; junction bases with no gene match: 7. CDR1 and CDR2 (germline): ENHRY, SYGVKD. CDR3 sequence: CATQTGEKTQYF. CDR3 sequence (DNA): TGTGCCACCCAGACAGGGGAAAAGACCCAGTACTTC.

This clonotype showed up just once. V gene TRBV5-4 combines with J gene TRBJ2-7; D uncertain. CDR1 is SGHNT and CDR2 is YYREEE in the germline V gene (reference sequence). The V and J ends lost 3 bases and 4 bases respectively, with 11 bases between them. The CDR3 extends over 13 amino acids. CDR3 region: CASSSATSYEQYF. In nucleotides, the CDR3 is TGTGCCAGCAGCTCCGCCACTTCTTACGAGCAGTACTTC. Combining the CDR3 with reference TRBV5-4 and TRBJ2-7 gives the whole variable domain ETGVTQSPTHLIKTRGQQVTLRCSSQSGHNTVSWYQQALGQGPQFIFQYYREEENGRGNFPPRFSGLQFPNYSSELNVNALELDDSALYLCASSSATSYEQYFGPGTRLTVT.

The chain joins TRBV5-1 to TRBJ2-7, with 11 bases aligning to TRBD2. The CDR3 runs 15 residues. Germline CDR1 reads SGHRS; CDR2 reads YFSETQ. The V and J ends lost 6 bases and 5 bases, in that order; junction bases with no gene match: 10. CDR3 protein: CASTLPGTSGNEQYF. CDR3 in DNA: TGCGCCAGCACCCTCCCGGGGACTAGCGGTAACGAGCAGTACTTC.

This clonotype was found a few times. V and J are TRBV10-3 and TRBJ2-7; 8 bases line up with TRBD2. Germline CDR1 reads ENHRY; CDR2 reads SYGVKD. The length of the CDR3 is 12 residues. Trimming at V came to 11 bases and at J to 6 bases, leaving 9 bases not matched to a gene. Here the CDR3 DNA reads TGTGCCGCCTTAGCGGGAAGCGGCGAGCAGTACTTC. This translates into CAALAGSGEQYF.

The rearrangement joins TRBV6-2 or TRBV6-3 to TRBJ2-2, with D hard to call. The CDR3 totals 12 residues. Trimming left V 6 bases short and J 6 bases short, with 8 bases between. The germline gives CDR1 MNHEY, CDR2 SVGEGT. CDR3 coding DNA: TGTGCCAGCAGACCCGGGCCCGGGGAGCTGTTTTTT. Its translation is CASRPGPGELFF.

This clonotype was seen a few times. The chain's CDR3 is CASSPRGVGELFF. The CDR3, as DNA: TGTGCCAGCAGCCCAAGGGGCGTCGGGGAGCTGTTTTTT. The chain employs TRBV7-2 and TRBJ2-2, with D perhaps TRBD1 (5 bases). In germline, CDR1 is SGHTA, CDR2 FQGNSA. The ends were cut back, 5 bases at V and 7 bases at J, with 11 bases in the middle. The CDR3 loop spans 13 amino acids. Full variable domain (remainder filled in from reference TRBV7-2 and TRBJ2-2): GAGVSQSPSNKVTEKGKDVELRCDPISGHTALYWYRQSLGQGLEFLIYFQGNSAPDKSGLPSDRFSAERTGGSVSTLTIQRTQQEDSAVYLCASSPRGVGELFFGEGSRLTVL.

The genes are TRBV29-1 and TRBJ2-1, with TRBD1 matching 11 bases. V trimming: 6 bases; J trimming: 0 bases; junction bases outside the gene matches: 7. Germline values: CDR1 SQVTM, CDR2 ANQGSEA. The length of the CDR3 is 16 residues. The CDR3 bases are TGCAGCGTGTTCCTGGGACAGGGGGACTCCTACAATGAGCAGTTCTTC. Protein sequence: CSVFLGQGDSYNEQFF.

The J gene is TRBJ2-1, the V gene TRBV18, with 15 bases lining up with TRBD2. The V gene end was trimmed by 3 bases and the J gene end by 0 bases; junction bases not matched to a gene: 6. Germline assignment: CDR1 KGHSH and CDR2 LQKENI. The CDR3 is 19 amino acids. In DNA, the CDR3 is TGTGCCAGCTCACCCGGACTAGCGGGGGGGTCGAGCTCCTACAATGAGCAGTTCTTC. It is translated as CASSPGLAGGSSSYNEQFF.

This clonotype was observed at least ten times. The chain joins TRBV5-1 to TRBJ2-5; the match to TRBD2 covers 7 bases. The V and J ends lost 0 bases and 1 base, in that order; junction bases with no gene match: 3. CDR1 and CDR2 (germline): SGHRS, YFSETQ. The CDR3 runs to 15 residues. The CDR3 bases are TGCGCCAGCAGCTTGGGTAGCGGGTTCCAAGAGACCCAGTACTTC. It is translated as CASSLGSGFQETQYF.

The chain has TRBV7-9 and TRBJ2-1; D may be TRBD1 (6 bases). The V gene lost 2 bases and the J gene lost 3 bases, with 8 bases spanning the gap. Germline CDR1 SEHNR, CDR2 FQNEAQ (reference sequence). The CDR3 has 14 residues. The DNA for the CDR3 is TGTGCCAGCAGCTTAAAACAGGGCTACAATGAGCAGTTCTTC. Its protein is CASSLKQGYNEQFF.

This clonotype showed up just once. This chain connects TRBV6-2 or TRBV6-3 to TRBJ2-3, with 12 bases lining up with TRBD2. V shed 6 bases, J shed 0 bases, and the junction held 7 bases outside the gene matches. Germline V gives CDR1 MNHEY, CDR2 SVGEGT. The CDR3 runs to 17 residues. The CDR3 loop is CASRKLAGGPSTDTQYF. In DNA, the CDR3 is TGTGCCAGCAGAAAACTAGCGGGAGGCCCTAGCACAGATACGCAGTATTTT.

This rearrangement joins TRBV21-1 to TRBJ2-5; TRBD2 reflects the table's D call only, with no check against the DNA. TRBV21-1 represents a pseudogene. This CDR3 has 15 residues. The CDR3 DNA sequence: TGTGCCAGCAGCAGAGAGGGACTAGCGATAGAGACCCAGTACTTC. It is translated as CASSREGLAIETQYF.

The V and J genes are TRBV6-1 and TRBJ2-5; the D gene is possibly TRBD2 (5 bases). Trimming shortened V by 7 bases and J by 7 bases, and 13 bases separated the two germline ends. Germline V lookup: CDR1 MNHNS, CDR2 SASEGT. The CDR3 is 12 residues long. The CDR3 reads CASKDFLGTQYF. In DNA, the CDR3 is TGTGCCAGCAAGGACTTTTTAGGGACCCAGTACTTC.

This clonotype came up a few times. This chain joins TRBV5-1 and TRBJ1-4; D unresolved. The germline V gene has CDR1 SGHRS and CDR2 YFSETQ. The germline V and J ends were trimmed by 4 bases and 5 bases, with 15 bases remaining between them. CDR3 length: 15 residues. CDR3: CASSATGGENEKLFF. The CDR3 DNA is TGCGCCAGCAGCGCGACTGGCGGAGAGAATGAAAAACTGTTTTTT.

This clonotype appeared a few times. The chain recombines TRBV29-1 with TRBJ1-2; D is possibly TRBD1 (5 bases). V lost 0 bases and J 8 bases, leaving 16 bases between the germline ends. CDR1 and CDR2 from the germline V gene are SQVTM and ANQGSEA. The CDR3 is 14 residues long. The CDR3 nucleotides are TGCAGCGTTGAAGATCGGGCTCCAGGGCGAGGCTACACCTTC. Translation: CSVEDRAPGRGYTF.

As regards this clonotype: One junction end disagrees with the germline gene, perhaps due to a read error. The genes are TRBV20-1 and TRBJ2-3; the D is unclear. Germline CDR1 is DFQATT and CDR2 is SNEGSKA (reference sequence). This CDR3 has 13 residues. CDR3 residues: CSARRGSRDTQYF. The CDR3 bases are TGCAGTGCCCGGCGCGGTAGCAGAGATACGCAGTATTTT.

The V and J genes are TRBV12-3 or TRBV12-4 and TRBJ2-6, with D maybe TRBD2 (6 bases). V dropped 8 bases and J dropped 4 bases, with 12 bases sitting between them. The CDR3 is 14 amino acids. Written as DNA, the CDR3 is TGTGCCAGCTGGGGGGTACACGGGGCCAACGTCCTGACTTTC. Its translation is CASWGVHGANVLTF.

This clonotype was picked up a small number of times. This rearrangement joins TRBV7-9 to TRBJ1-1; D is undetermined. Germline assignment: CDR1 SEHNR and CDR2 FQNEAQ (reference sequence). CDR3 size: 13 residues. Trimming removed 3 bases from V and 5 bases from J, with 10 bases in between. The CDR3 protein is CASSFTSGTEAFF. As DNA, the CDR3 is TGTGCCAGCAGCTTCACTTCGGGGACTGAAGCTTTCTTT.

The V and J genes are TRBV6-1 and TRBJ2-1, with D tentatively TRBD1 (7 bases). The CDR3 consists of 16 residues. Germline V lookup: CDR1 MNHNS, CDR2 SASEGT. The V gene lost 6 bases and the J gene lost 7 bases, with 22 bases spanning the gap. The DNA for the CDR3 is TGTGCCAGCAGGCGAGTCCAGGGGGGTGGGATGAATGAGCAGTTCTTC. Residues: CASRRVQGGGMNEQFF.

The chain joins TRBV5-1 to TRBJ2-1, with 8 nucleotides matching TRBD2. Germline CDR1 reads SGHRS; CDR2 reads YFSETQ. The CDR3 is made up of 16 amino acids. With 4 bases clipped from V and 8 bases from J, the junction kept 14 bases outside the gene matches. The CDR3, as DNA: TGCGCCAGCAGCACCCAGCGGGAGAGACTGGTTGATGAGCAGTTCTTC. This translates into CASSTQRERLVDEQFF.

The chain uses TRBV5-6 and TRBJ2-5; the D gene is possibly TRBD1 (6 bases). The length of the CDR3 is 13 residues. Trimming took 4 bases from V and 6 from J, leaving 13 bases between them. Germline V lookup: CDR1 SGHDT, CDR2 YYEEEE. The CDR3 loop is CASSPTGIQTQYF. The CDR3 coding sequence is TGTGCCAGCAGCCCAACAGGGATACAGACCCAGTACTTC.